This T cell receptor beta chain derives from a study of T cell repertoires in cytomegalovirus infection. Study context: Matching HLA type and CMV infection were both indicated by public TCR beta signatures.

Study results and limitations: The ex vivo response showed dominance by HLA-C-restricted CMV-specific TCR beta clonotypes. Summed frequency of public TCR beta families distinguished CMV carriers with the relevant HLA.

This CDR3 has 16 residues. The germline V gene encodes CDR1 LNHNV and CDR2 YYDKDF (reference sequence). Trimming left V 2 bases short and J 1 base short, with 14 bases between. This clonotype was seen repeatedly, ten times or more. As yet, its antigen is unknown. TCRdb recomputed calls from the reads with MiXCR, one row per CDR3 protein. The table has fewer than 550,000 distinct CDR3 sequences, about 11% seen once. Sample: PBMCs. This clonotype was sampled from a human donor in good health (CMV status not recorded). Some clones in this sample may be carry-over from other donors' samples. The chain couples TRBV15 to TRBJ1-1; TRBD1 is a possible D gene (5 bases). DNA of the CDR3: TGTGCCACCAGCAGATTCGATTTTGACAGGAACACTGAAGCTTTCTTT. Amino acids: CATSRFDFDRNTEAFF.